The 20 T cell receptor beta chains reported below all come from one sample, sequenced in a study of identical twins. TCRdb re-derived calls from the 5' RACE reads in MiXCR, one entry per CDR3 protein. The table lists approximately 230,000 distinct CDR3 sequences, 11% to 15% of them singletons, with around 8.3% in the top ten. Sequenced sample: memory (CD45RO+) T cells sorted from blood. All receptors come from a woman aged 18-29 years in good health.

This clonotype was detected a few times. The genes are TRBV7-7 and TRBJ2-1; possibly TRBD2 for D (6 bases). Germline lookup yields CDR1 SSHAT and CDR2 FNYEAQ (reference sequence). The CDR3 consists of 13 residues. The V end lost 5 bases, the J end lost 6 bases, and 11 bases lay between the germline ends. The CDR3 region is CASSHGTFNEQFF. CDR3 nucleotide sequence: TGTGCCAGCAGCCACGGGACTTTCAATGAGCAGTTCTTC.

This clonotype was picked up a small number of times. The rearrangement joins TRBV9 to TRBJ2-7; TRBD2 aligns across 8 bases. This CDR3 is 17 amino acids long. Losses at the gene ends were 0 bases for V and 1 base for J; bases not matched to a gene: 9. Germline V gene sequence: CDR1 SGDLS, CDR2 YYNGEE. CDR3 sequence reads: CASSVGLSGAASYEQYF. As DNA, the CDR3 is TGTGCCAGCAGCGTAGGTCTTAGCGGGGCCGCGTCCTACGAGCAGTACTTC.

The CDR3 DNA follows: TGCAGTGCCCCGTCACAGGGGGTTCCCGATGGCTACACCTTC. It is translated as CSAPSQGVPDGYTF. The V gene is TRBV20-1, the J gene TRBJ1-2, with 8 bases identical to TRBD1. The V gene end was trimmed by 6 bases and the J gene end by 6 bases; junction bases not matched to a gene: 12. The CDR3 contains 14 residues. Germline lookup yields CDR1 DFQATT and CDR2 SNEGSKA (reference sequence).

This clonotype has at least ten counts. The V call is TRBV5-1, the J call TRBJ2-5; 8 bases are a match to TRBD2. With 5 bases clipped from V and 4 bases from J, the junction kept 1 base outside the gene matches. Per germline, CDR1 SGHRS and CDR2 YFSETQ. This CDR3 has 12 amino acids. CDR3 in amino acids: CASSREGETQYF. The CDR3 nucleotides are TGCGCCAGCAGTCGGGAGGGAGAGACCCAGTACTTC.

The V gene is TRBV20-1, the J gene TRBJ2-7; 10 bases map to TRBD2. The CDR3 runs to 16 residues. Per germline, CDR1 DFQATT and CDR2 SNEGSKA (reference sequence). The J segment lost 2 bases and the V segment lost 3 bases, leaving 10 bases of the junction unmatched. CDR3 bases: TGCAGTGCTAGCGACATGGCCCTAGCGGGAGCCTACGAGCAGTACTTC. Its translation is CSASDMALAGAYEQYF.

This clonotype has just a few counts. CDR3 bases: TGTGCCTGGAGTGTTAGGCTAGCGGGAAGTGAGCAGTTCTTC. This gives the protein CAWSVRLAGSEQFF. The chain couples TRBV30 to TRBJ2-1; 9 positions agree with TRBD2. This CDR3 region has 14 residues. CDR1 is GTSNPN and CDR2 is SVGIG in the germline V gene (reference sequence). V gave up 0 bases and J gave up 9 bases; unmatched junction bases: 6.

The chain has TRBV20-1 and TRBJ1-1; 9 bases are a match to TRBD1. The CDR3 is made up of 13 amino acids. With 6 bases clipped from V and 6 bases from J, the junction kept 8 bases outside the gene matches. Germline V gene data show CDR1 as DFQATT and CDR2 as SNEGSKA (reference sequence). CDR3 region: CSAPLDRGAEAFF. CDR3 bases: TGCAGTGCGCCCTTGGACAGGGGCGCTGAAGCTTTCTTT.

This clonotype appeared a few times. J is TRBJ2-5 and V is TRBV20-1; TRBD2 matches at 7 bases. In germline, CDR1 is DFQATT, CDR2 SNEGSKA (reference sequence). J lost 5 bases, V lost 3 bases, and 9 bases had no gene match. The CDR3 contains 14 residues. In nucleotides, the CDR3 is TGCAGTGCTAGGGTCCCGGGAGGACGGGAGACCCAGTACTTC. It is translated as CSARVPGGRETQYF.

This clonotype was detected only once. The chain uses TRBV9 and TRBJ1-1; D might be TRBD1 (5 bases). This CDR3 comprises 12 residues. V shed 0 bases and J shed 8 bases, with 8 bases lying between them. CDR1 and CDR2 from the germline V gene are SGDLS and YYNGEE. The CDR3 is CASSVGQGEAFF. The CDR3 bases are TGTGCCAGCAGCGTAGGGCAGGGCGAAGCTTTCTTT.

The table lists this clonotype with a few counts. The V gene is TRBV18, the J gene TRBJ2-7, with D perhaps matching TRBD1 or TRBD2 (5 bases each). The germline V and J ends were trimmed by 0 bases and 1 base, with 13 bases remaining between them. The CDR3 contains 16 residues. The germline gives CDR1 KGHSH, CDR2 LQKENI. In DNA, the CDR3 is TGTGCCAGCTCACCACCGACGACAGTAGCGTCCTACGAGCAGTACTTC. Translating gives CASSPPTTVASYEQYF.

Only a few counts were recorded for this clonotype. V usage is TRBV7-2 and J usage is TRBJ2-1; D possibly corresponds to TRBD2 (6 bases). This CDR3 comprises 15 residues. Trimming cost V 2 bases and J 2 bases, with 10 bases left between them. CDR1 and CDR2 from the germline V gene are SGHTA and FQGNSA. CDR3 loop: CASSLWRGPYNEQFF. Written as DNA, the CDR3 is TGTGCCAGCAGCTTATGGCGGGGCCCCTACAATGAGCAGTTCTTC.

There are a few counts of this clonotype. In DNA, the CDR3 is TGTGCCAGCAGCCCCGTTGGGGACACCTACGAGCAGTACTTC. It yields the protein CASSPVGDTYEQYF. The chain employs TRBV7-2 and TRBJ2-7; D possibly corresponds to TRBD1 (6 bases). Trimming pared 5 bases from V and 2 bases from J, leaving 13 bases between. Germline V CDR1 and CDR2: SGHTA, FQGNSA. The CDR3 is made up of 14 amino acids.

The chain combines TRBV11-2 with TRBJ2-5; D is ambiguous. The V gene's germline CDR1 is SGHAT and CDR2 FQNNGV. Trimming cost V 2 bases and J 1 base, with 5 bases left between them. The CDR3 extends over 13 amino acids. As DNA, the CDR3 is TGTGCCAGCAGCTTACACATCCAAGAGACCCAGTACTTC. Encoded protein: CASSLHIQETQYF.

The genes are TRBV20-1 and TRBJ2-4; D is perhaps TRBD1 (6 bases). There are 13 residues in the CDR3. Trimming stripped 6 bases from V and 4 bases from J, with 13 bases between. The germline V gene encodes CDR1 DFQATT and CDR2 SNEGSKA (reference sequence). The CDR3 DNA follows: TGCAGTGCGGACCACAGGGAAAAAAACATTCAGTACTTC. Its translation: CSADHREKNIQYF.

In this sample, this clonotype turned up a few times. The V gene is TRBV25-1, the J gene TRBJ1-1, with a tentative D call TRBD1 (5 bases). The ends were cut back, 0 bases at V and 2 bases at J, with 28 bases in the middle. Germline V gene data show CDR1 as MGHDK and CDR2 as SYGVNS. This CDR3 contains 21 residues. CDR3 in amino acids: CASSEYGGDGTQTQGNTEAFF. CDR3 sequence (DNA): TGTGCCAGCAGTGAATATGGCGGGGATGGGACGCAGACCCAGGGAAACACTGAAGCTTTCTTT.

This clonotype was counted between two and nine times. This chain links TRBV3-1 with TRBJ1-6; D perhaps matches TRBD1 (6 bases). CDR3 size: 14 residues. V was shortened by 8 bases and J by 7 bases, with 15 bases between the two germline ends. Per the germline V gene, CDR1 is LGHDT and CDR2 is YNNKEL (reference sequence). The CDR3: CASQTGGFNSPLHF. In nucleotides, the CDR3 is TGTGCCAGCCAGACGGGGGGCTTCAATTCACCCCTCCACTTT. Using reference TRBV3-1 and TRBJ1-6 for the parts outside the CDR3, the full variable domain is DTAVSQTPKYLVTQMGNDKSIKCEQNLGHDTMYWYKQDSKKFLKIMFSYNNKELIINETVPNRFSPKSPDKAHLNLHINSLELGDSAVYFCASQTGGFNSPLHFGNGTRLTVT.

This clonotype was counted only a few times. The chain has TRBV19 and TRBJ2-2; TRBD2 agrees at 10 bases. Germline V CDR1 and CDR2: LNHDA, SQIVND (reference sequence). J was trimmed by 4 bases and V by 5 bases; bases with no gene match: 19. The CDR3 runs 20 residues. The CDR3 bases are TGTGCCAGTAGTCCCTCTGGGTCTAGCGGGGGTTATCGAGGCACCGGGGAGCTGTTTTTT. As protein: CASSPSGSSGGYRGTGELFF.

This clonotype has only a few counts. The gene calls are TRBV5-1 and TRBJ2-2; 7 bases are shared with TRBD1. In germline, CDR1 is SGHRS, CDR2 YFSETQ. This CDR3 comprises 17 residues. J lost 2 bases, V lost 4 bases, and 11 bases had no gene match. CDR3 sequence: CASSPARGTENTGELFF. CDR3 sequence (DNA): TGCGCCAGCAGCCCGGCGAGAGGGACAGAAAACACCGGGGAGCTGTTTTTT. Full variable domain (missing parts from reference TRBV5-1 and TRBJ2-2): KAGVTQTPRYLIKTRGQQVTLSCSPISGHRSVSWYQQTPGQGLQFLFEYFSETQRNKGNFPGRFSGRQFSNSRSEMNVSTLELGDSALYLCASSPARGTENTGELFFGEGSRLTVL.

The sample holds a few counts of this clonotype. CDR3 DNA: TGTGCCAGCTCCCGGGAAAGAGGCGCGGGATACGAGCAGTACTTC. As protein: CASSRERGAGYEQYF. This chain joins TRBV18 and TRBJ2-7, with D possibly TRBD2 on 6 matching bases. Germline CDR1 reads KGHSH; CDR2 reads LQKENI. There are 15 residues in the CDR3. Trimming removed 6 bases from V and 4 bases from J, with 19 bases in between.

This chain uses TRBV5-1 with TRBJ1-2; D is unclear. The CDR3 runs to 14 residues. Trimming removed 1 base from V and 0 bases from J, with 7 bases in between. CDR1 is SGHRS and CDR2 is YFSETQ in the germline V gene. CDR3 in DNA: TGCGCCAGCAGCTTGATGGATTCTAACTATGGCTACACCTTC. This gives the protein CASSLMDSNYGYTF. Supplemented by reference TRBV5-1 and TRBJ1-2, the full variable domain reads KAGVTQTPRYLIKTRGQQVTLSCSPISGHRSVSWYQQTPGQGLQFLFEYFSETQRNKGNFPGRFSGRQFSNSRSEMNVSTLELGDSALYLCASSLMDSNYGYTFGSGTRLTVV.